One T cell receptor beta chain is described in this entry. Antigen specificity is unknown. This record belongs to a study of vaccination and CD4 T cells after COVID-19. Across the whole study: Convalescent individuals numbered four females and six males, two being Hispanic. Typically, post-vaccine samples were obtained a median approximately 75 days after dose two, within a range of 14 to 241.

Unmatched junction bases numbered 9, after V lost 6 bases and J lost 2 bases. This CDR3 region has 15 residues. CD4+ T cells that had been cultured provided DNA sequenced with the Oncomine TCR Beta short-read assay. Via MiXCR, TCRdb re-called the PCR reads, giving one row per CDR3 protein. The sample has 15,000 to 20,000 distinct CDR3 sequences; 55% are singletons. Described treatment: roughly ten-day PBMC culture with coronavirus spike peptide pools or control peptides (ViraFEST assay). The sample was CD4+ T cells from blood, cultured in vitro. V gene TRBV12-3 or TRBV12-4 combines with J gene TRBJ2-7; 8 positions match TRBD2. The sequence derives from a human donor who had recovered from COVID-19. The DNA for the CDR3 is TGTGCCAGCAGACCAACTACGGGGGGGGCCTACGAGCAGTACTTC. This translates into CASRPTTGGAYEQYF.